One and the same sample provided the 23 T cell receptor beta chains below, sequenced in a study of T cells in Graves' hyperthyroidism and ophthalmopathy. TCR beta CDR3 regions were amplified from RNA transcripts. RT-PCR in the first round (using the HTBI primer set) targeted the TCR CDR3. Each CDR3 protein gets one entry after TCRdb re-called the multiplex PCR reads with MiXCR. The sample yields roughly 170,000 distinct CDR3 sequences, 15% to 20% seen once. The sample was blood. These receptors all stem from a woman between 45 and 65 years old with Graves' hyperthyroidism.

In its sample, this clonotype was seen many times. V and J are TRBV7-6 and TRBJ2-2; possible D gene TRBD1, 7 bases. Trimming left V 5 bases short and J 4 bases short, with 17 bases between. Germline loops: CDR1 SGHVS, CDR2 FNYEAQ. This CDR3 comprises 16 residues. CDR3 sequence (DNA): TGTGCCAGCAGCCCAGGCGGGACAGAGGTCACCGGGGAGCTGTTTTTT. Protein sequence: CASSPGGTEVTGELFF.

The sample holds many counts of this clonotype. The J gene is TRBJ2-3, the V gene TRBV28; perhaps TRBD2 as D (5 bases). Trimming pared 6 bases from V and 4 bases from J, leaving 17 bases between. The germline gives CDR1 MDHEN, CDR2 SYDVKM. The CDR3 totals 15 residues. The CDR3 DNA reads TGTGCCAGCAGCCCACCCGACTATACCTCAGATACGCAGTATTTT. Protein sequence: CASSPPDYTSDTQYF.

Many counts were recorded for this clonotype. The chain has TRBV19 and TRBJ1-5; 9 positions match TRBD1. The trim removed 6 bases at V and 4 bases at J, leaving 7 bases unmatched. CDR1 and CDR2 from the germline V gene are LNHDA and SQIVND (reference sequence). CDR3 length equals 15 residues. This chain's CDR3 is CASSAPGTGNQPQHF. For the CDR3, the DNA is TGTGCCAGTAGCGCTCCCGGGACAGGGAATCAGCCCCAGCATTTT.

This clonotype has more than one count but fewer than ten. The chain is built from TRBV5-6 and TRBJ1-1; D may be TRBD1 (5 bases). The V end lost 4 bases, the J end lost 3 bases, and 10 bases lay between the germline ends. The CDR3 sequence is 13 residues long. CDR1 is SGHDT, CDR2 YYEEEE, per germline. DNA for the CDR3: TGTGCCAGCAGCCTGACAGAAGACACTGAAGCTTTCTTT. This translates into CASSLTEDTEAFF.

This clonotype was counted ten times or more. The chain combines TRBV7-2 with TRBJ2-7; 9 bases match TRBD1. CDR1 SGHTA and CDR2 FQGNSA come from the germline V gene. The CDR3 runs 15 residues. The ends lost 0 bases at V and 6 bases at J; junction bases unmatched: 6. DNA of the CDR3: TGTGCCAGCAGCTTAGCGATCGGGACAGGGAGCGAGCAGTACTTC. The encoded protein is CASSLAIGTGSEQYF.

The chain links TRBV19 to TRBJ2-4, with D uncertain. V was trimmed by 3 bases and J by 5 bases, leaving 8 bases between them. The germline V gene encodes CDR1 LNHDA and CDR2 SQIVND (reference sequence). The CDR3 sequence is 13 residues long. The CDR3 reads CASSMYNQNIQYF. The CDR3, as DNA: TGTGCCAGTAGTATGTATAACCAAAACATTCAGTACTTC.

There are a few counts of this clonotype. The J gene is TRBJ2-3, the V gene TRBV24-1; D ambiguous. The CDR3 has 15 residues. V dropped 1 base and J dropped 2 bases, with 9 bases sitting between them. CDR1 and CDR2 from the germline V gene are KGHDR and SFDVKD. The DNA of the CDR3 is TGTGCCACCAGTGATTTAGATAACCCCACAGATACGCAGTATTTT. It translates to CATSDLDNPTDTQYF.

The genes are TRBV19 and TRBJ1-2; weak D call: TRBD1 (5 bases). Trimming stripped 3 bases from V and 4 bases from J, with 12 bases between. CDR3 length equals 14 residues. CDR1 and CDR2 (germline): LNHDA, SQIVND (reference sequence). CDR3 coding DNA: TGTGCCAGTAGTATCCGACAGACGGTCTATGGCTACACCTTC. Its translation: CASSIRQTVYGYTF.

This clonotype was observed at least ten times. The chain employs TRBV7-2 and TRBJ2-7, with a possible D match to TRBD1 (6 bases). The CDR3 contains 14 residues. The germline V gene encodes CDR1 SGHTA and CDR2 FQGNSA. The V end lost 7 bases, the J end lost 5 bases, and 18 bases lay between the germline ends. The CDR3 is CASTPLGARNEQYF. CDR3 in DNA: TGTGCCAGCACCCCCTTGGGGGCCAGGAACGAGCAGTACTTC.

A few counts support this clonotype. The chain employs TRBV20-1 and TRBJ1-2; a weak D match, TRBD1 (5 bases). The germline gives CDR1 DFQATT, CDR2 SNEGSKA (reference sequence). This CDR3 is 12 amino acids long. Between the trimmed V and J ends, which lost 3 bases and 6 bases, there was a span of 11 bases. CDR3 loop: CSARAAGHGYTF. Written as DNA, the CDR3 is TGCAGTGCTAGGGCTGCAGGGCATGGCTACACCTTC.

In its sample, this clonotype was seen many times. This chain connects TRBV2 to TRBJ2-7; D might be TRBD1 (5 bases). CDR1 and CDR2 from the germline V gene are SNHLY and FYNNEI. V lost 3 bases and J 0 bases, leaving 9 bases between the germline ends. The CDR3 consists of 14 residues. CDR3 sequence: CASSEVDSSYEQYF. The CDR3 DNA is TGTGCCAGCAGTGAGGTCGACAGCTCCTACGAGCAGTACTTC.

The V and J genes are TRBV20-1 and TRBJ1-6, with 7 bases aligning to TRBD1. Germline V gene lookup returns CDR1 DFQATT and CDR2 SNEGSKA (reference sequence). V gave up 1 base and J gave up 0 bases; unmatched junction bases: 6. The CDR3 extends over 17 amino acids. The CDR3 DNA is TGCAGTGCTAGAGCCAGGGACAGCAACTCCTATAATTCACCCCTCCACTTT. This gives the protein CSARARDSNSYNSPLHF.

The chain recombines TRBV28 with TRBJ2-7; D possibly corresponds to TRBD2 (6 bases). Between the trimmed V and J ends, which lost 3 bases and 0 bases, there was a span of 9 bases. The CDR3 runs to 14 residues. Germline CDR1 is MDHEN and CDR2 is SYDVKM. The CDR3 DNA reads TGTGCCAGCAGTTTTGGGGGGAACTCCTACGAGCAGTACTTC. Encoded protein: CASSFGGNSYEQYF. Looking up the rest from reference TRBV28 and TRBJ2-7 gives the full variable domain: DVKVTQSSRYLVKRTGEKVFLECVQDMDHENMFWYRQDPGLGLRLIYFSYDVKMKEKGDIPEGYSVSREKKERFSLILESASTNQTSMYLCASSFGGNSYEQYFGPGTRLTVT.

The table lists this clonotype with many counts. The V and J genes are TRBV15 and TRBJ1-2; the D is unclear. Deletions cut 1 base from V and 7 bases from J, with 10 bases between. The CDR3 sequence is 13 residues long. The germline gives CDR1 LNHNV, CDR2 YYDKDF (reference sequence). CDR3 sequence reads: CATSRVTTSGYTF. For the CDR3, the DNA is TGTGCCACCAGCAGAGTTACCACAAGTGGCTACACCTTC.

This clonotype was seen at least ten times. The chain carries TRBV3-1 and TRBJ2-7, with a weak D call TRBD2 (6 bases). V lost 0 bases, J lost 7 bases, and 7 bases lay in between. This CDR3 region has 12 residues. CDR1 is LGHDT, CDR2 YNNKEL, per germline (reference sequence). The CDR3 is CASSQEGGEQYF. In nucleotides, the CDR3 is TGTGCCAGCAGCCAAGAAGGAGGGGAGCAGTACTTC.

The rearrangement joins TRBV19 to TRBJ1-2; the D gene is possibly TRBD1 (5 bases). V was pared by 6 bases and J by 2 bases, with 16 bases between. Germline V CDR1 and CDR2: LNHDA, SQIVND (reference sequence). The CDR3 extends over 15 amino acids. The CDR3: CASSWDGRENYGYTF. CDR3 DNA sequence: TGTGCCAGTAGCTGGGACGGAAGAGAAAACTATGGCTACACCTTC. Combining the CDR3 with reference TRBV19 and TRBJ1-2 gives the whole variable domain DGGITQSPKYLFRKEGQNVTLSCEQNLNHDAMYWYRQDPGQGLRLIYYSQIVNDFQKGDIAEGYSVSREKKESFPLTVTSAQKNPTAFYLCASSWDGRENYGYTFGSGTRLTVV.

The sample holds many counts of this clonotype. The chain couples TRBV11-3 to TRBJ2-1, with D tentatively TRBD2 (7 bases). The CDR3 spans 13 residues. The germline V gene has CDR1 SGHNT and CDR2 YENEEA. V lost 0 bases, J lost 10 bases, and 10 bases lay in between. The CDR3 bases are TGTGCCAGCAGCTTAGAGGGGGGGGGCGAGCAGTTCTTC. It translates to CASSLEGGGEQFF.

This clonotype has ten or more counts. CDR3 amino acids: CASSPWGDSNQPQHF. The CDR3 nucleotides read TGTGCCAGCAGCCCTTGGGGAGATAGCAATCAGCCCCAGCATTTT. This chain uses TRBV7-9 with TRBJ1-5; no reliable D call. Germline V gene data show CDR1 as SEHNR and CDR2 as FQNEAQ (reference sequence). The CDR3 has 15 residues. Trimming removed 5 bases at V and 0 bases at J, with 11 bases between. Combining the CDR3 with reference TRBV7-9 and TRBJ1-5 gives the whole variable domain DTGVSQNPRHKITKRGQNVTFRCDPISEHNRLYWYRQTLGQGPEFLTYFQNEAQLEKSRLLSDRFSAERPKGSFSTLEIQRTEQGDSAMYLCASSPWGDSNQPQHFGDGTRLSIL.

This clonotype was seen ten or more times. The CDR3 DNA follows: TGTGCCACCAGCAGAGAGCTAACAGGGGGGAGAGAAAAACTGTTTTTT. It yields the protein CATSRELTGGREKLFF. This chain links TRBV15 with TRBJ1-4; 8 nucleotides agree with TRBD1. This CDR3 spans 16 amino acids. Germline-derived CDR1 and CDR2 are LNHNV and YYDKDF (reference sequence). The trim removed 0 bases at V and 8 bases at J, leaving 8 bases unmatched.

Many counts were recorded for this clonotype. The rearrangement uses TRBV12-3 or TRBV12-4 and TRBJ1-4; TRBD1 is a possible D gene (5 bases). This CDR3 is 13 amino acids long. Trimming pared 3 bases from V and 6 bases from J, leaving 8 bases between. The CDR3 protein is CASSLGGDEKLFF. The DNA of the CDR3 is TGTGCCAGCAGTTTGGGGGGGGATGAAAAACTGTTTTTT.

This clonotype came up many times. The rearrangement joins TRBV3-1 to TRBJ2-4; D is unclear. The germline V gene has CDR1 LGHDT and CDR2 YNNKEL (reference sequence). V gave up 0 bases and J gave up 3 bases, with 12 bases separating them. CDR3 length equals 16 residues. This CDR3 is CASSQELGSFKNIQYF. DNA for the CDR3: TGTGCCAGCAGCCAAGAATTGGGATCCTTCAAAAACATTCAGTACTTC.

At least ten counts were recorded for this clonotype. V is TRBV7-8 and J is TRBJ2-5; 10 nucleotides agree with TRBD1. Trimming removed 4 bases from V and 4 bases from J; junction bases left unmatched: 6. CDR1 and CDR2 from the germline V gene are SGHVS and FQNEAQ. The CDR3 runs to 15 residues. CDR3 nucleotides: TGTGCCAGCAGCTCCGACAGGGGGCCTGTAGAGACCCAGTACTTC. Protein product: CASSSDRGPVETQYF.

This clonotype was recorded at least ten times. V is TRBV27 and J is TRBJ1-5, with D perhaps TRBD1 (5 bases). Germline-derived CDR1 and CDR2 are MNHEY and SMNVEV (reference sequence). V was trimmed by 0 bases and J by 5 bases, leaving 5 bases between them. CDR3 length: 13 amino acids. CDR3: CASSLSGDQPQHF. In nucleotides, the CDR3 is TGTGCCAGCAGTTTATCGGGGGATCAGCCCCAGCATTTT.